This T cell receptor (beta chain) comes out of a study of T-cell memory formation after mild COVID-19. CDR3 length equals 14 residues. Trimming took 5 bases from V and 11 from J; bases not matched to a gene: 4. Germline CDR1 and CDR2: SSHAT and FNYEAQ (reference sequence). TCRdb redid the calling of the 5' RACE reads with MiXCR, one entry per CDR3 protein. Among hundreds of thousands of distinct CDR3 sequences listed, 20% to 25% were seen once. The sample consisted of PBMCs or a T cell subset sorted from them (not recorded which). The chain has TRBV7-7 and TRBJ2-1, with 15 nucleotides matching TRBD2. The sequence was obtained from an adult woman who had mild COVID-19 (a few samples of this study predate the infection). Cell type and time point are not known. The CDR3 loop reads CASSHGLAGGKQFF. The CDR3 coding sequence is TGTGCCAGCAGCCACGGACTAGCGGGGGGGAAGCAGTTCTTC.